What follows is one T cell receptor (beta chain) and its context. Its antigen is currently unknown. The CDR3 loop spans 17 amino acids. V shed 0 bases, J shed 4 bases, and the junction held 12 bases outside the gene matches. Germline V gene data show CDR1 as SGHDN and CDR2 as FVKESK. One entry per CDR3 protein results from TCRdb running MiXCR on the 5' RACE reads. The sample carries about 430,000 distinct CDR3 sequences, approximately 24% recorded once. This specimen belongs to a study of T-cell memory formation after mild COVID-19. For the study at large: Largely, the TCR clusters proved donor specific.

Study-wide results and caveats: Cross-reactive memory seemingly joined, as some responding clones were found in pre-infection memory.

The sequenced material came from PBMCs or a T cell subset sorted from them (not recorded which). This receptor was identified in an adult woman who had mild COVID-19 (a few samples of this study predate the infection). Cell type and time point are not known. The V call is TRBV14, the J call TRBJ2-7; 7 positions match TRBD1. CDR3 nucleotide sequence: TGTGCCAGCAGCCAAGACTGGGTCGGGGACAGCGCATACGAGCAGTACTTC. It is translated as CASSQDWVGDSAYEQYF.